Listed below are T cell receptor beta chains from one sample, sequenced in a study of T cell responses to AZD1222 COVID-19 vaccine. The data were produced by immunoSEQ multiplex PCR, yet TCRdb's version contains in-frame clones alone and is incomplete. This sample has some 160,000 clones, with roughly 93% found just once. The sequenced sample was peripheral blood, obtained on day 0 of AZD1222 vaccination. These receptors were taken from an adult in good health. Both conserved end residues are part of each CDR3. A D gene is named only where the DNA matches it firmly. Expanded clones get a size class; other rows say once, few or many, or leave the size out.

. TRBJ2-7 . 12 TRBV2 TGTGCCAGCCTCGGTCGTAAAGTAGAGCAGTACTTC CASLGRKVEQYF
. TRBJ1-2 TRBD1 13 TRBV12-3/TRBV12-4 TGTGCCAGCAGACAGGGGGCGCGCGATGGCTACACCTTC CASRQGARDGYTF
. TRBJ2-7 TRBD2 16 TRBV7-9 TGTGCCAGCAGCTTAAGCCTAGCGGGGTCAAGTCCACAGCAGTACTTC CASSLSLAGSSPQQYF
. TRBJ2-5 . 12 TRBV12-3/TRBV12-4 TGTGCCAGCAGCCCCATCCAAGAGACCCAGTACTTC CASSPIQETQYF
. TRBJ1-1 . 15 TRBV5-4 TGTGCCAGCACCGACGGAAGGGCGGAGGGCACTGAAGCTTTCTTT CASTDGRAEGTEAFF
. TRBJ2-3 . 15 TRBV4-2 TGTGCCAGCAGCCAAGATAGGGTCGATACAGATACGCAGTATTTT CASSQDRVDTDTQYF
. TRBJ1-2 TRBD1 13 TRBV4-1 TGCGCCAGCAGTAGTGGGACAGGGAGCGGCTACACCTTC CASSSGTGSGYTF
. TRBJ2-2 . 15 TRBV7-2 TGTGCCAGCAGCTTAAGGGCAGGCCCCCCCGGGGAGCTGTTTTTT CASSLRAGPPGELFF
. TRBJ1-3 TRBD1 16 TRBV18 TGTGCCAGCTCACCCCCGGGACAGGGTGGTGGAAACACCATATATTTT CASSPPGQGGGNTIYF
. TRBJ2-1 . 12 TRBV29-1 TGCAGCGTTGATGGGGCTGGGGATGAGCAGTTCTTC CSVDGAGDEQFF
. TRBJ1-2 . 13 TRBV7-2 TGTGCCAGCAGCGCGATATTTAACTATGGCTACACCTTC CASSAIFNYGYTF
. TRBJ1-5 . 14 TRBV4-2 TGTGCCAGCAGCCCGACAGCAGGCAATCAGCCCCAGCATTTT CASSPTAGNQPQHF
. TRBJ2-7 TRBD1 14 TRBV13 TGTGCCAGCAGCTTAAGAGGGGGCCCGACTGAGCAGTACTTC CASSLRGGPTEQYF
. TRBJ2-5 . 15 TRBV4-2 TGTGCCAGCAGCCAAGACAATCTGTTTAGGGAGACCCAGTACTTC CASSQDNLFRETQYF
. TRBJ2-3 TRBD1 17 TRBV7-2 TGTGCCAGCAGCTTGGGGGCACACAGGGGGCTGTCAGATACGCAGTATTTT CASSLGAHRGLSDTQYF
. TRBJ2-5 . 13 TRBV10-3 TGTGCCATGGGGGTGCAGCTGGGAGAGACCCAGTACTTC CAMGVQLGETQYF
. TRBJ2-4 TRBD1 14 TRBV28 TGTGCCAGCAGTTCCGGGGACAGGGTAGACATTCAGTACTTC CASSSGDRVDIQYF
. TRBJ1-2 TRBD1 16 TRBV5-1 TGCGCCAGCAGCTTTTCACCGGGACAGGGAGTCTATGGCTACACCTTC CASSFSPGQGVYGYTF
. TRBJ2-2 . 16 TRBV5-6 TGTGCCAGCAGCCCGTCGAGGGGCACGAACACCGGGGAGCTGTTTTTT CASSPSRGTNTGELFF
. TRBJ1-5 . 13 TRBV6-6 TGTGCCAGCAGTTATGAGGGCCGGGGGCCCCAGCATTTT CASSYEGRGPQHF
. TRBJ2-5 . 15 TRBV2 TGTGCCAGCAGTGAAAGGTCAGGGGTCGGCGAGACCCAGTACTTC CASSERSGVGETQYF
. TRBJ1-2 TRBD1 16 TRBV7-2 TGTGCCAGCAGCTCATGGACAGGCCAGGAGATTCATGGCTACACCTTC CASSSWTGQEIHGYTF
. TRBJ1-3 . 15 TRBV5-8 TGTGCCAGCAGCTTGCACGGTTCCTCTGGAAACACCATATATTTT CASSLHGSSGNTIYF
. TRBJ2-1 . 16 TRBV11-3 TGTGCCAGCAGCCCCCATACGGACAGCTCCTACAATGAGCAGTTCTTC CASSPHTDSSYNEQFF
. TRBJ1-2 TRBD1 15 TRBV5-6 TGTGCCAGCATACTGGACAGGGAACTACTCTATGGCTACACCTTC CASILDRELLYGYTF
once TRBJ2-1 TRBD2 14 TRBV10-2 TGCGCCAGCAGTGTTAGCGGGGGTTATAATGAGCAGTTCTTC CASSVSGGYNEQFF
. TRBJ1-2 TRBD1 12 TRBV29-1 TGCAGCGTTGCGGACAGGGATTATGGCTACACCTTC CSVADRDYGYTF
. TRBJ1-1 . 13 TRBV9 TGTGCCAGCAGCGTACAGGAGAACACTGAAGCTTTCTTT CASSVQENTEAFF
. TRBJ1-2 TRBD1 18 TRBV7-2 TGTGCCAGCAGCTTAGATGGTTTTTCAGGACAGGCCTCCTATGGCTACACCTTC CASSLDGFSGQASYGYTF
few TRBJ2-3 . 13 TRBV9 TGTGCCAGCAGCCCGGGGGACACAGATACGCAGTATTTT CASSPGDTDTQYF
. TRBJ2-7 TRBD2 17 TRBV27 TGTGCCAGCAGTTTATCCCCGCGGCTAGCGGGATTCCACGAGCAGTACTTC CASSLSPRLAGFHEQYF
once TRBJ1-4 . 12 TRBV29-1 TGCAGCGGAGGGCAGGGAGATGAAAAACTGTTTTTT CSGGQGDEKLFF
. TRBJ1-4 TRBD1 13 TRBV12-3/TRBV12-4 TGTGCCAGCAGCAGACAGGGGGGTGAAAAACTGTTTTTT CASSRQGGEKLFF